In its sample, the clone carrying this T cell receptor beta chain was seen many times. Its antigen remains unidentified. The data are from a study of identical twins. Study results and caveats: Modeled out-of-frame TCR alpha sharing in monozygotic twins fell below observed levels. Cord blood's abundant beta clonotypes had fewer insertions, unlike memory repertoires. Beta out-of-frame twin sharing showed a weaker excess.

The V gene's germline CDR1 is SGHVS and CDR2 FNYEAQ. V dropped 1 base and J dropped 5; count of bases not matched to a gene: 3. CDR3 length: 14 residues. A universal primer site came from template switching; cDNA carried unique molecular identifiers. TCRdb reprocessed the 5' RACE reads via MiXCR and lists one record per CDR3 protein. The sample records about 100,000 distinct CDR3 sequences, about 6% being singletons. This rearrangement joins TRBV7-6 to TRBJ1-2, with 8 bases that match TRBD1. This TCR was sampled from a woman aged 50 to 60 in good health. The sequenced sample was memory T cells sorted from blood. The CDR3 spells CASSLEDRGYGYTF. For the CDR3, the DNA is TGTGCCAGCAGCTTAGAAGACAGGGGTTATGGCTACACCTTC.